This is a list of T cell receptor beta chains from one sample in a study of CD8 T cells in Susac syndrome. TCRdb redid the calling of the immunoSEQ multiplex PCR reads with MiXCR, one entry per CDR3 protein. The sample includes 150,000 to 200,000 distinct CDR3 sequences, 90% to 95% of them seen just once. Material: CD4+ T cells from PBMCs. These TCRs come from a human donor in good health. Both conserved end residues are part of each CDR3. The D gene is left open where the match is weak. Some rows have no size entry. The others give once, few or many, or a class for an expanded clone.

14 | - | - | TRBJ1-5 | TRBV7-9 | TGTGCCAGCAGCTCCGCACGTAGCAATCAGCCCCAGCATTTT | CASSSARSNQPQHF
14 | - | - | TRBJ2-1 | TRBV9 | TGTGCCAGCAGCGTAGATGGCGGTTTCAGCGAGCAGTTCTTC | CASSVDGGFSEQFF
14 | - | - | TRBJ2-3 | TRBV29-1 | TGCAGCGGTGGAGCGGGCTATTCGGGGGATACGCAGTATTTT | CSGGAGYSGDTQYF
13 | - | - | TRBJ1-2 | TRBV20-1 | TGCAGTGCTATAACAGAGCGCGACTATGGCTACACCTTC | CSAITERDYGYTF
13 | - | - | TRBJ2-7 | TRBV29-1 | TGCAGCGTTGTGGGACCGGTCTCCTACGAGCAGTACTTC | CSVVGPVSYEQYF
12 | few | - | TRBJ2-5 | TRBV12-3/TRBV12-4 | TGTGCCAGCAGTTCGGCCCAAGAGACCCAGTACTTC | CASSSAQETQYF
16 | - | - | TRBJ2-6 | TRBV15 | TGTGCCACCAGCAGAGATGGGGCGACTGGGGCCAACGTCCTGACTTTC | CATSRDGATGANVLTF
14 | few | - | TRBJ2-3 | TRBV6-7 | TGTGCCAGCAGCTTGGGGGGGCCCACAGATACGCAGTATTTT | CASSLGGPTDTQYF
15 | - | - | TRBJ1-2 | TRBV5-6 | TGTGCCAGCAGCTTGGCCGCCCTCTTTAGGAATGGCTACACCTTC | CASSLAALFRNGYTF
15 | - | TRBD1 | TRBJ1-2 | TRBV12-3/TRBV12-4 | TGTGCCAGCAGTTTATGGGGGACAGGCTTCTATGGCTACACCTTC | CASSLWGTGFYGYTF
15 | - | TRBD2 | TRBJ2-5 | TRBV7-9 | TGTGCCAGCAGCTTGGGAGCGGGATTCCAAGAGACCCAGTACTTC | CASSLGAGFQETQYF
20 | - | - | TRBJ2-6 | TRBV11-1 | TGTGCCAGCAGCTCCGCGCCGCGGGCCCTTACCCTTTCTGGGGCCAACGTCCTGACTTTC | CASSSAPRALTLSGANVLTF
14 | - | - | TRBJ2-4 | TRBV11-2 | TGTGCCAGCAGCTTTTCGTCCAGGGCTGACATTCAGTACTTC | CASSFSSRADIQYF
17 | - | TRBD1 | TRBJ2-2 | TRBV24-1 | TGTGCCACCAGCCGCCTTGGACAGGGGCGTAATAGCGGGGAGCTGTTTTTT | CATSRLGQGRNSGELFF
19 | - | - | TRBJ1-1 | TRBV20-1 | TGCAGTGCTAGAGAGGACAAGGGGTTATTCCTCTGGACGAACACTGAAGCTTTCTTT | CSAREDKGLFLWTNTEAFF
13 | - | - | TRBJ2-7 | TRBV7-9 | TGTGCCAGCACCGGGGAGCAGTCTTACGAGCAGTACTTC | CASTGEQSYEQYF
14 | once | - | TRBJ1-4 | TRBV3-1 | TGTGCCAGCAGCCTGGGGGCAACGGGTGAAAAACTGTTTTTT | CASSLGATGEKLFF
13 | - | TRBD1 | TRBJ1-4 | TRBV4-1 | TGCGCCAGCAGCCAAGGAGACAGGGTTAAACTGTTTTTT | CASSQGDRVKLFF
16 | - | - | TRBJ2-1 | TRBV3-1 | TGTGCCAGCAGCCAAGAATCGGGGGGCTTCTACAATGAGCAGTTCTTC | CASSQESGGFYNEQFF
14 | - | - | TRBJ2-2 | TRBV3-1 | TGTGCCAGCAGCCCTTCTTTTGGCACCGGGGAGCTGTTTTTT | CASSPSFGTGELFF
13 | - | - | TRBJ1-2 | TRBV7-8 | TGTGCCAGCAGCCCTATCCGGGACTATGGCTACACCTTC | CASSPIRDYGYTF
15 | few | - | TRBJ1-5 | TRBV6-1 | TGTGCCAGCAGTGTCACCGGGACGGGAAATCAGCCCCAGCATTTT | CASSVTGTGNQPQHF
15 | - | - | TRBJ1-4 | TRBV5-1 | TGCGCCAGCAGCTTTAGGGCCGCAACTAATGAAAAACTGTTTTTT | CASSFRAATNEKLFF
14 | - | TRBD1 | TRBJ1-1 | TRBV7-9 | TGTGCCAGCAGCTTACCAGGGGGGAACACTGAAGCTTTCTTT | CASSLPGGNTEAFF
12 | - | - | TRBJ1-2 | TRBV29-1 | TGCAGCGCCCGATTGGGGGACTATGGCTACACCTTC | CSARLGDYGYTF
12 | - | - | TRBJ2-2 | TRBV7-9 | TGTGCCAGCAGCCTCCTAACGCGGGAGCTGTTTTTT | CASSLLTRELFF
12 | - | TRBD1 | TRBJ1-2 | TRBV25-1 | TGTGCCAGCAGTATACCAGGGGGCATCAGGACCTTC | CASSIPGGIRTF
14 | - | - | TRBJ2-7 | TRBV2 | TGTGCCAGCAGTTCCCTAGCTAGCTCCTACGAGCAGTACTTC | CASSSLASSYEQYF